This T cell receptor beta chain was obtained from a study of blood T cell repertoires in COVID-19. Whole-study context: Specimens from acute and convalescent COVID-19 originated in the United States, Italy and Spain.

CDR3 size: 13 residues. In germline, CDR1 is MNHNS, CDR2 SASEGT. Trimming took 2 bases from V and 2 from J, leaving 7 bases between them. In the original workflow: Amplification with reference gene primers provided the estimates of nucleated cell counts. Clones were read by immunoSEQ multiplex PCR, and TCRdb kept only the in-frame ones, dropping some. Clonal size and the V and J genes are those of that table, whereas D and trimming came from the DNA. The sample includes about 100,000 clones, over 80% of them seen just once. The origin of this receptor is a man aged 45-65 years with acute or convalescent COVID-19. The chain joins TRBV6-1 to TRBJ2-7; D ambiguous. Sequencing was carried out using peripheral blood. In DNA, the CDR3 is TGTGCCAGCAGTGAAAACAGAGCCTACGAGCAGTACTTC. Protein product: CASSENRAYEQYF.